This TCR beta chain was documented in a study of OX40 agonist ivuxolimab in advanced cancers. Study-level information: Patients in dose escalation had liver, melanoma, kidney or head and neck cancers. Study-wide results and limits: What antigens the expanded peripheral T cells recognized was never established.

Profiled with immunoSEQ multiplex PCR; TCRdb holds only in-frame clones, not every one. The sample lists 78,000 or so clones, about 90% occurring once. Details on this clone: Antigen unknown.

V was shortened by 0 bases and J by 6 bases, with 14 bases between the two germline ends. CDR1 is GTSNPN, CDR2 SVGIG, per germline (reference sequence). The CDR3 has 14 residues. Sequencing was performed on CD4+ or CD8+ T cells sorted from blood, taken in a trial of the OX40 agonist ivuxolimab. J is TRBJ1-1 and V is TRBV30, with TRBD1 as a possible D gene (5 bases). This TCR was sampled from an adult with an advanced solid tumor such as melanoma, head and neck, liver or kidney cancer. The CDR3 loop is CAWSVQASRAEAFF. The CDR3 nucleotides are TGTGCCTGGAGTGTACAGGCCAGCCGGGCTGAAGCTTTCTTT.